This TCR beta chain appears in the sequencing data of a study of T cells in Graves' hyperthyroidism and ophthalmopathy. RNA transcripts were the template for amplifying TCR beta CDR3 regions. HTBI primers drove first-round RT-PCR of the TCR CDR3. TCRdb independently ran MiXCR on the multiplex PCR reads; one entry per CDR3 protein. The table records some 460,000 distinct CDR3 sequences, around 14% of them present only once. The clonotype was recovered from a woman younger than 35 with Graves' hyperthyroidism. The material sequenced was blood.

This chain's CDR3 is CSARAASGSHPGYNEQFF. For the CDR3, the DNA is TGCAGTGCTAGGGCGGCTAGCGGGAGTCACCCAGGCTACAATGAGCAGTTCTTC. This chain joins TRBV20-1 and TRBJ2-1, with TRBD2 matching over 10 bases. The CDR3 is 18 amino acids. J lost 3 bases, V lost 3 bases, and 14 bases had no gene match. Germline V gene data show CDR1 as DFQATT and CDR2 as SNEGSKA (reference sequence).